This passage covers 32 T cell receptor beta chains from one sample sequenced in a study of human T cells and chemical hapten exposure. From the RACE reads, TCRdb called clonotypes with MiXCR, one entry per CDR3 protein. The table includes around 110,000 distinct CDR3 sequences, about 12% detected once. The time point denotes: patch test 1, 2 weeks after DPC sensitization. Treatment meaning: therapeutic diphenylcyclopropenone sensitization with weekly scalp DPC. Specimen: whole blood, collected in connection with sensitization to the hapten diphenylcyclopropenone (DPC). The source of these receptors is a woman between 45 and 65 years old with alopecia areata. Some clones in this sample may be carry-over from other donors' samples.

The CDR3 is CASSSDRDYYNSPLHF. The CDR3 DNA follows: TGTGCCAGCAGTTCGGACAGGGATTACTATAATTCACCCCTCCACTTT. The genes are TRBV6-2 or TRBV6-3 and TRBJ1-6, with 8 nucleotides matching TRBD1. The germline CDR1 and CDR2 sequences are MNHEY and SVGEGT. This CDR3 has 16 residues. The V gene end was trimmed by 4 bases and the J gene end by 3 bases; junction bases not matched to a gene: 5.

The CDR3 DNA sequence: TGCGCCAGCAGTGTAGCGGGGCCGGGATCACCCCTCCACTTT. Translation: CASSVAGPGSPLHF. The chain joins TRBV10-2 to TRBJ1-6; maybe TRBD1 (5 bases). Between the trimmed V and J ends, which lost 4 bases and 10 bases, there was a span of 14 bases. The CDR3 has 14 residues. CDR1 is WSHSY and CDR2 is SAAADI in the germline V gene.

CDR3 nucleotide sequence: TGCAGTGCTAGAGTCCAGGGGAGGGGCTACACCTTC. Its protein product is CSARVQGRGYTF. The chain recombines TRBV20-1 with TRBJ1-2; TRBD1 is a possible D gene (6 bases). The V gene lost 1 base and the J gene lost 8 bases, with 11 bases spanning the gap. The CDR3 spans 12 residues. Germline loops: CDR1 DFQATT, CDR2 SNEGSKA (reference sequence).

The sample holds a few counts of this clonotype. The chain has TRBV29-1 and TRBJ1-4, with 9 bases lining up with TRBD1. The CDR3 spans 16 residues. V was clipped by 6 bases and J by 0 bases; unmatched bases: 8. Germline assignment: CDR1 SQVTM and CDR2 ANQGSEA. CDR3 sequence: CSVTQGADATNEKLFF. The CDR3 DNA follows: TGCAGCGTCACACAGGGGGCCGATGCAACTAATGAAAAACTGTTTTTT.

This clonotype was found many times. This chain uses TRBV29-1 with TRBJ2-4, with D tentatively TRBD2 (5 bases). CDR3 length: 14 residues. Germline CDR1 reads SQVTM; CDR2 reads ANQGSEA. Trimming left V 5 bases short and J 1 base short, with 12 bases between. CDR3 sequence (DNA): TGCAGCGTTACCGGGGTTGAGGCCAAAAACATTCAGTACTTC. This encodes CSVTGVEAKNIQYF.

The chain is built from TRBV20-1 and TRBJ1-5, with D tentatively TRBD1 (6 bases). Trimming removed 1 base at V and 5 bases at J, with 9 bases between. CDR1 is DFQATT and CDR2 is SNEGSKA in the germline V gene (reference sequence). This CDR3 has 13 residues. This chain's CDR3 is CSARVPGDQPQHF. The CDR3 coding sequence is TGCAGTGCTAGAGTTCCAGGGGATCAGCCCCAGCATTTT.

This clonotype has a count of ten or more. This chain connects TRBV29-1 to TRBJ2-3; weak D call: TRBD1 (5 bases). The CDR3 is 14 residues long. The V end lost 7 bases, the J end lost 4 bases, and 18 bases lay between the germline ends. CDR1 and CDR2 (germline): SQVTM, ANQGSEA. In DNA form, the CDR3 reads TGCAGCGCCCGGAACAGGCTGAGCCCAGATACGCAGTATTTT. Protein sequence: CSARNRLSPDTQYF.

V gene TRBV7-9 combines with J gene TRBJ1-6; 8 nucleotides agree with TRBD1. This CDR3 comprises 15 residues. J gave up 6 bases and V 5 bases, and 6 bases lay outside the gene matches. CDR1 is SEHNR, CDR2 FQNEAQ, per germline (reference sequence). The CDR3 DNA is TGTGCCAGCAGCCCAGGGACAGGAGCTAATTCACCCCTCCACTTT. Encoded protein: CASSPGTGANSPLHF.

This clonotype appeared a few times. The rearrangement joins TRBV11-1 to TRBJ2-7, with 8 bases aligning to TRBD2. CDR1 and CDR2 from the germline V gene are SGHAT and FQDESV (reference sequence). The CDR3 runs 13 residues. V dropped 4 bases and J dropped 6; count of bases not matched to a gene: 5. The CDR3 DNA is TGTGCCAGCAGCTCCGGACTAGCCCGCGAGCAGTACTTC. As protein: CASSSGLAREQYF.

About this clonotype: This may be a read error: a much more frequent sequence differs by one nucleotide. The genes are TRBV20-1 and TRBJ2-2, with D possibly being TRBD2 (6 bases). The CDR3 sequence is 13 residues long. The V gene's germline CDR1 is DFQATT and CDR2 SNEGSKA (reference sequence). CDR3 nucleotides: TGCAGTGCCCGGGAGTTATGGACCGGGGAGCTGCTTTTT. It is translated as CSARELWTGELLF.

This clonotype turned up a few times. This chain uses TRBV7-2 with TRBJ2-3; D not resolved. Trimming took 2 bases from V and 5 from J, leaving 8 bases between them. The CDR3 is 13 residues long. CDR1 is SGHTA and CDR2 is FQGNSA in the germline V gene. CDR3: CASSLQSGDTQYF. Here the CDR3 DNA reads TGTGCCAGCAGCTTACAGTCTGGAGATACGCAGTATTTT.

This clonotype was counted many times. The CDR3 here is CASRPPNEDTQYF. The CDR3, as DNA: TGTGCCAGCAGGCCCCCTAACGAAGATACGCAGTATTTT. This rearrangement joins TRBV25-1 to TRBJ2-3; D unresolved. Germline CDR1 and CDR2: MGHDK and SYGVNS. The CDR3 extends over 13 amino acids. The V and J ends lost 6 bases and 5 bases respectively, with 12 bases between them.

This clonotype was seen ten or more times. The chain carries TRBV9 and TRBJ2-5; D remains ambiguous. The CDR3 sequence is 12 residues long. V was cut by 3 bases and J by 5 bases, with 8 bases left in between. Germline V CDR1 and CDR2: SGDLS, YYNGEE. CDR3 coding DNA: TGTGCCAGCAGCGAAGGTCCGGAGACCCAGTACTTC. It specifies CASSEGPETQYF.

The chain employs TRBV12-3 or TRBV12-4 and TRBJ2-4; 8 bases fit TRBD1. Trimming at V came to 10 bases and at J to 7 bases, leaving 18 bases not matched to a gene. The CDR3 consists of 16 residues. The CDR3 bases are TGTGCCACCCGAAGCCTTACAGGGGGTAGGGGTAACATTCAGTACTTC. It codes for CATRSLTGGRGNIQYF.

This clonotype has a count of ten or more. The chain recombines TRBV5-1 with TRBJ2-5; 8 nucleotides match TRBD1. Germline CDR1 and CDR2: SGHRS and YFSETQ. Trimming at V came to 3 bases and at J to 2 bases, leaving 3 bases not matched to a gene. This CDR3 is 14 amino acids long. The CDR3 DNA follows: TGCGCCAGCAGCTCGGGACAGGCGCAAGAGACCCAGTACTTC. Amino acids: CASSSGQAQETQYF.

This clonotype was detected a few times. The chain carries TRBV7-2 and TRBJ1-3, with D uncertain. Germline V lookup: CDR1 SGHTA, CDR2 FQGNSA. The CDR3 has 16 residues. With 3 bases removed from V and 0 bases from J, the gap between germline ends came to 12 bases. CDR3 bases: TGTGCCAGCAGCTTCGGGGTACCGGTCTCTGGAAACACCATATATTTT. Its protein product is CASSFGVPVSGNTIYF.

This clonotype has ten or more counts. The CDR3 DNA reads as TGTGCCAGCAGCTTAGGAGACAGGGGTGGCGATGAGCAGTTCTTC. Translation: CASSLGDRGGDEQFF. The chain links TRBV11-3 to TRBJ2-1; 8 positions match TRBD1. CDR3 length: 15 residues. Germline lookup yields CDR1 SGHNT and CDR2 YENEEA. V shed 1 base, J shed 8 bases, and the junction held 7 bases outside the gene matches.

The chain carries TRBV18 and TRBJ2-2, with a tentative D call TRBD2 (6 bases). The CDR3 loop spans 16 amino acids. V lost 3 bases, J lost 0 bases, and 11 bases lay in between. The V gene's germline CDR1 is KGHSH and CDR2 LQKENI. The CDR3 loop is CASSPRRGPNTGELFF. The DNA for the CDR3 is TGTGCCAGCTCACCCCGGCGGGGCCCGAACACCGGGGAGCTGTTTTTT.

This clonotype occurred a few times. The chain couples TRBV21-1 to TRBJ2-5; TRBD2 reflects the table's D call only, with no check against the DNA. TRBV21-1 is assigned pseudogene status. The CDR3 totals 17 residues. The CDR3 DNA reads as TGTGCCAGCAGCATAAGAGCGGGGGAAAGGGACCAAGAGACCCAGTACTTC. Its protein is CASSIRAGERDQETQYF.

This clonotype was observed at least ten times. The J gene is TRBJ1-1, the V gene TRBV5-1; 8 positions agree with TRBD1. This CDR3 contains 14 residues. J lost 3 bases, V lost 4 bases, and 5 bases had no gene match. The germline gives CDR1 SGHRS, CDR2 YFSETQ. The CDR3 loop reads CASSVSTGDTEAFF. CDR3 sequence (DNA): TGCGCCAGCAGCGTGTCGACAGGGGACACTGAAGCTTTCTTT.

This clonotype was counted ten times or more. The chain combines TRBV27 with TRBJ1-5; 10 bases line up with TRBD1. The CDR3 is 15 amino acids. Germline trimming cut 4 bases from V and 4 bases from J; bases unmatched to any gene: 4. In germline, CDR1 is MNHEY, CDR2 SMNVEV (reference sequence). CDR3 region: CASSSGGQGNQPQHF. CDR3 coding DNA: TGTGCCAGCAGTTCCGGGGGACAGGGGAATCAGCCCCAGCATTTT.

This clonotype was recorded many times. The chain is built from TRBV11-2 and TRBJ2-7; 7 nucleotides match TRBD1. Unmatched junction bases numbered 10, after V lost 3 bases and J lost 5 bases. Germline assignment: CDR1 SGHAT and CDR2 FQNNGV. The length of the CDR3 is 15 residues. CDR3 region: CASSLHDRAVNEQYF. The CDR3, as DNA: TGTGCCAGCAGCTTGCACGACAGGGCAGTAAACGAGCAGTACTTC. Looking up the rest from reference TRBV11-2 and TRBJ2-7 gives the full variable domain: EAGVAQSPRYKIIEKRQSVAFWCNPISGHATLYWYQQILGQGPKLLIQFQNNGVVDDSQLPKDRFSAERLKGVDSTLKIQPAKLEDSAVYLCASSLHDRAVNEQYFGPGTRLTVT.

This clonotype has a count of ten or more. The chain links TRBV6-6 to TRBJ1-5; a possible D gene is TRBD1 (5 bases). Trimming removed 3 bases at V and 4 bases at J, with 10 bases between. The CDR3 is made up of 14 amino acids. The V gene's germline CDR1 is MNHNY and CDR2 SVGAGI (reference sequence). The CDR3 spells CASSYEGRNQPQHF. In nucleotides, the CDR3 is TGTGCCAGCAGTTATGAGGGGCGTAATCAGCCCCAGCATTTT.

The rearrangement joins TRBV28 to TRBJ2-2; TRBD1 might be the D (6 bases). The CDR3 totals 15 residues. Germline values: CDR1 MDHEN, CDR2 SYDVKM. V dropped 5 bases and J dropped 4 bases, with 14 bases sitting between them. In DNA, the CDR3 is TGTGCCAGCAGTCCCGGAGACAGGCCCACCGGGGAGCTGTTTTTT. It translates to CASSPGDRPTGELFF.

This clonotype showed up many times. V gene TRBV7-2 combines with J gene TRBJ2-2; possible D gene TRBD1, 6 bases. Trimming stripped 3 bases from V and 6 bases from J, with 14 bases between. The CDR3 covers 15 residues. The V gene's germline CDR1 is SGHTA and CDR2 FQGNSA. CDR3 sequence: CASSFLPGVPGELFF. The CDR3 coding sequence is TGTGCCAGCAGCTTCCTCCCAGGGGTTCCCGGGGAGCTGTTTTTT.

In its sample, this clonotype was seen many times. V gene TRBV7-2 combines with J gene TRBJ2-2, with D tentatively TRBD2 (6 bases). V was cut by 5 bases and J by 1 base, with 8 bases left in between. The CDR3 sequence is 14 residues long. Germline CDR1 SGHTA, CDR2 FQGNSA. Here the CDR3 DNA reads TGTGCCAGCAGCAATAGCGGGAACACCGGGGAGCTGTTTTTT. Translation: CASSNSGNTGELFF.

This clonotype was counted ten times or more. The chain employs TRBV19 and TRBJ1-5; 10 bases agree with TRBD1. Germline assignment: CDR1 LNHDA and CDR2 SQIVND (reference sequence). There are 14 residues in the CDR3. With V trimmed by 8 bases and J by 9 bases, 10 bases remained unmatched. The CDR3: CASAPGQGPPPQHF. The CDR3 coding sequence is TGTGCCAGTGCGCCGGGACAGGGGCCTCCGCCCCAGCATTTT.

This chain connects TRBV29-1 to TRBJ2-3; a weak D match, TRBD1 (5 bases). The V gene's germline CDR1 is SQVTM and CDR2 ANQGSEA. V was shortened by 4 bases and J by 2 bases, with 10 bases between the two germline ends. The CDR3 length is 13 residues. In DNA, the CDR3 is TGCAGCGTTGGATCCAGGGCCACAGATACGCAGTATTTT. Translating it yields CSVGSRATDTQYF.

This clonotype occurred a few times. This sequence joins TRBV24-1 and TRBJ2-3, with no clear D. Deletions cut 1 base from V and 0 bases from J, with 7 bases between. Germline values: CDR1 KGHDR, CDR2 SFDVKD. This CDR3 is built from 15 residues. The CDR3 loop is CATSDFQDSTDTQYF. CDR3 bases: TGTGCCACCAGTGATTTCCAGGATAGCACAGATACGCAGTATTTT.

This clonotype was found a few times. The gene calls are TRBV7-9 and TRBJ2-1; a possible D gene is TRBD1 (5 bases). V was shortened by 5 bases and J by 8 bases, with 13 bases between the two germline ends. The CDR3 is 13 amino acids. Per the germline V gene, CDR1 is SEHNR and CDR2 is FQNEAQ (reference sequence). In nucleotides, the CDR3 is TGTGCCAGCAGCCCCCAGGGATTCCATGAGCAGTTCTTC. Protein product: CASSPQGFHEQFF.

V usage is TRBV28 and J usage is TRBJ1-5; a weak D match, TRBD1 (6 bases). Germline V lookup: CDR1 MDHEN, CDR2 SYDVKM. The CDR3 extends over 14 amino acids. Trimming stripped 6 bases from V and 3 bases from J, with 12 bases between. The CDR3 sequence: CASRPDSYNQPQHF. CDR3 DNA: TGTGCCAGCAGACCGGACAGTTACAATCAGCCCCAGCATTTT.

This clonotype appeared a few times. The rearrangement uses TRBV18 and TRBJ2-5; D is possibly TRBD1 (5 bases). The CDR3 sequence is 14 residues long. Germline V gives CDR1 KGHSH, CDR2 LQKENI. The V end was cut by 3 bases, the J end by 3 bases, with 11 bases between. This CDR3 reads CASSPQTVKETQYF. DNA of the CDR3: TGTGCCAGCTCACCCCAGACAGTCAAAGAGACCCAGTACTTC.